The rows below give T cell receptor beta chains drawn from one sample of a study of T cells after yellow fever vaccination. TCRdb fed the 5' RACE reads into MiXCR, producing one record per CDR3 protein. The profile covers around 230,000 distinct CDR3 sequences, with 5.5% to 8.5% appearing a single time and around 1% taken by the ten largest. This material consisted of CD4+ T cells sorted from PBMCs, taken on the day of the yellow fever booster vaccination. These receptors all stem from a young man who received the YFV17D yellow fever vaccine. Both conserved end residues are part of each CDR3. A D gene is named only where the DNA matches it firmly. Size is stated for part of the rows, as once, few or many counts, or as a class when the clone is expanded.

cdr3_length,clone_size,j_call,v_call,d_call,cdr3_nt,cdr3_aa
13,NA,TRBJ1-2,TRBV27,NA,TGTGCCAGCAGTGGAGGTCAGGACTATGGCTACACCTTC,CASSGGQDYGYTF
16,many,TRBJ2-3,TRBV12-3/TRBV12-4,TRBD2,TGTGCCAGCAGTTTAAAACTAGCGGGAGGAGGAGATACGCAGTATTTT,CASSLKLAGGGDTQYF
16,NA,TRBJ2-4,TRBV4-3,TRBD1,TGCGCCAGCAGCCAAGGAGGGACAGGAGCCAAAAACATTCAGTACTTC,CASSQGGTGAKNIQYF
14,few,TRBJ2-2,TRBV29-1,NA,TGCAGCGCCCAAAGGAGGGGACTTACCGGGGAGCTGTTTTTT,CSAQRRGLTGELFF
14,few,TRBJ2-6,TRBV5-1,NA,TGCGCCAGCAGCGTTAATGGTGGGGCCAACGTCCTGACTTTC,CASSVNGGANVLTF
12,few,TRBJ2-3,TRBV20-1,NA,TGCAGTGCCCCAAAAGGCTTAGATACGCAGTATTTT,CSAPKGLDTQYF
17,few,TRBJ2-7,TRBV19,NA,TGTGCCAGTAGTATAGGGGGTGATGCGGTGAGGTCCTACGAGCAGTACTTC,CASSIGGDAVRSYEQYF
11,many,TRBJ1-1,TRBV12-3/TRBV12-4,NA,TGTGCCAGCGGACAGAACACTGAAGCTTTCTTT,CASGQNTEAFF
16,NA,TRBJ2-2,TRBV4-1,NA,TGCGCCAGCAGCCAATCCCCGGGAGCGAACACCGGGGAGCTGTTTTTT,CASSQSPGANTGELFF
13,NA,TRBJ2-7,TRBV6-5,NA,TGTGCCAGCAGTTACCGACAGACCTACGAGCAGTACTTC,CASSYRQTYEQYF
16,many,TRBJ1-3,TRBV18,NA,TGTGCCAGCTCACCACCGGTGGGTATGGCTGGAAACACCATATATTTT,CASSPPVGMAGNTIYF
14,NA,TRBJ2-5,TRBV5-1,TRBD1,TGCGCCAGCAGCGGGGGACAGCACCAAGAGACCCAGTACTTC,CASSGGQHQETQYF
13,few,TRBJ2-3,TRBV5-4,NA,TGTGCCAGCAACGGAGGGGGCACAGATACGCAGTATTTT,CASNGGGTDTQYF
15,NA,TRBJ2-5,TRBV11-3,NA,TGTGCCAGCAGCTTAGACCGATCGCCACAAGAGACCCAGTACTTC,CASSLDRSPQETQYF
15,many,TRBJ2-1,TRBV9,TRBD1,TGTGCCAGCAGCGTAGATGGACAGGGAAAGAATGAGCAGTTCTTC,CASSVDGQGKNEQFF
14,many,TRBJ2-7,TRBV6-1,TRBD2,TGTGCCAGCAGGGCGGGAGGACTAACCTACGAGCAGTACTTC,CASRAGGLTYEQYF
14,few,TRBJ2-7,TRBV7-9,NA,TGTGCCAGCAGCTTAGAAGCGAGTAGGGGCGAGCAGTACTTC,CASSLEASRGEQYF
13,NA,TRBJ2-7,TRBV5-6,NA,TGTGCCAGCAGCTTTAGTGGGTCCGACGAGCAGTACTTC,CASSFSGSDEQYF
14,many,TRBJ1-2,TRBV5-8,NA,TGTGCCAGCAGCTTTTCCAGGAAGATCTATGGCTACACCTTC,CASSFSRKIYGYTF
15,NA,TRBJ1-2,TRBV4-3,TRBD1,TGCGCCAGCAGCCAATATAACAGGGGGACCTATGGCTACACCTTC,CASSQYNRGTYGYTF
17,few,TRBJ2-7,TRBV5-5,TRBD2,TGTGCCAGCAGCTTGGCCCCCACTAGCGGGAGCCCCTACGAGCAGTACTTC,CASSLAPTSGSPYEQYF
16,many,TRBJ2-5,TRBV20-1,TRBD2,TGCAGTGCTAGAGCCACCCGACTAGCGAGGCAAGAGACCCAGTACTTC,CSARATRLARQETQYF
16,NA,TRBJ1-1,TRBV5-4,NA,TGTGCCAGCAGCAATCTCTGGGGGGGCGTCGACACTGAAGCTTTCTTT,CASSNLWGGVDTEAFF
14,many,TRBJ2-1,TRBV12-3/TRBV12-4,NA,TGTGCCAGCAGGGATGGGGGTTCCTACAATGAGCAGTTCTTC,CASRDGGSYNEQFF
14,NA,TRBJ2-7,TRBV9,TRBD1,TGTGCCAGCAGCCTTTCCGGGACAGAAGGCGAGCAGTACTTC,CASSLSGTEGEQYF
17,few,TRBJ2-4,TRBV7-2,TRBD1,TGTGCCAGCAGCTTAGCATCCGGGACAGGGGCCCAAAACATTCAGTACTTC,CASSLASGTGAQNIQYF
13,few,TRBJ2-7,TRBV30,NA,TGTGCCTGGAGCCGGCTAGCCGGTGGGGAGCAGTACTTC,CAWSRLAGGEQYF
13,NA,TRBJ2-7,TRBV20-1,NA,TGCAGTGCTAGCACAGCCGCAAGGGACGAGCAGTACTTC,CSASTAARDEQYF
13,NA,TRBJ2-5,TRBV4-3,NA,TGCGCCAGCAGCGGAAGCCCTGAAGAGACCCAGTACTTC,CASSGSPEETQYF
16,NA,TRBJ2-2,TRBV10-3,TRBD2,TGTGCCATCAGTGAGGGACTAGCGGGAGGTACCGGGGAGCTGTTTTTT,CAISEGLAGGTGELFF
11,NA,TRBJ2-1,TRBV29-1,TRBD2,TGCAGCGTTGAAAGCGGGAGCCGGTGGTTCTTC,CSVESGSRWFF
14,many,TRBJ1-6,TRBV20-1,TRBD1,TGCAGTGCTAGTTCAGGGGGGACCAATTCACCCCTCCACTTT,CSASSGGTNSPLHF
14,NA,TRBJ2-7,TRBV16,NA,TGTGCCAGCAGCCAAATGGGGAACTCCTACGAGCAGTACTTC,CASSQMGNSYEQYF